These T cell receptor beta chains were read from a single sample in a study of blood T cell repertoires in COVID-19. Method: immunoSEQ multiplex PCR; TCRdb's copy keeps in-frame clones and lacks some. This sample carries 410,000 or so clones, 75% to 90% of them seen once, and the ten largest clones take around 1.5%. Sequencing used peripheral blood. These receptors all stem from a woman in her forties with COVID-19, enrolled during active disease. The CDR3 runs from the conserved cysteine through the conserved F or W. Not all rows give a size; the values are once, few, many and, for expanded clones, a class.

length,size,V,J,CDR3
15,NA,TRBV7-9,TRBJ1-1,CASSSRAGGNTEAFF
15,NA,TRBV9,TRBJ1-1,CASSVRGGDNTEAFF
17,NA,TRBV4-1,TRBJ2-1,CASSQDLTGFPYNEQFF
14,NA,TRBV6-5,TRBJ1-2,CASIPSQGAYGYTF
14,NA,TRBV27,TRBJ2-5,CASSRGLAGETQYF
13,NA,TRBV15,TRBJ2-7,CATSRGGFGEQYF
16,NA,TRBV2,TRBJ2-2,CASRLGQGANTGELFF
16,NA,TRBV6-6,TRBJ1-6,CASSTTGRGGESPLHF
14,NA,TRBV12-5,TRBJ2-3,CASGKDTYTDTQYF
19,NA,TRBV4-2,TRBJ1-5,CASSWGGQGDPVGNQPQHF
14,NA,TRBV5-4,TRBJ2-7,CASRGQGASYEQYF
14,NA,TRBV6-5,TRBJ1-6,CASSSRGTFEALHF
16,once,TRBV7-9,TRBJ1-2,CASSLSGDSLSYGYTF
19,NA,TRBV12-5,TRBJ1-2,CASGLPLGTGLPANYGYTF
13,NA,TRBV11-2,TRBJ2-7,CASSLRGAYEQYF
20,once,TRBV14,TRBJ1-1,CASSQDGQSPPCSANTEAFF
13,NA,TRBV28,TRBJ1-5,CASSLSGWWPQHF
15,NA,TRBV28,TRBJ1-4,CASSSPETVNEKLFF
16,NA,TRBV28,TRBJ2-7,CASSLPLAGGTYEQYF
20,NA,TRBV5-1,TRBJ2-1,CASSPLDGGKKKSSYNEQFF